This TCR beta chain was captured in a study of T cells expressing NK-cell markers. Whole-study results and caveats: There were several donors in whom these clonotypes also led the CD3+CD56-NKG2C+ fraction.

A remark on this clonotype: Its matching antigen is unknown.

The CDR3 is made up of 17 amino acids. Looked up from germline, CDR1 is DFQATT and CDR2 is SNEGSKA (reference sequence). TCRdb re-called the 5' RACE reads and shows each CDR3 protein once, DNA omitted. The listing records about 150,000 distinct CDR3 sequences. The V call is TRBV20-1, the J call TRBJ2-1; TCRdb outputs TRBD1, but without DNA this stays unchecked. This receptor was obtained from a man aged 18-75 years in good health. Specimen: blood T cells: a sorted CD56 or NKG2C T cell subset, CD4+ or CD8+ T cells, or bulk PBMC T cells (not recorded which). The CDR3 sequence is CSALRQGVVRVYNEQFF.